The TCR beta chain described here comes from a study of memory CD4+ T cells and cytomegalovirus serostatus (dated by TCRdb to the late 2010s). With respect to the entire study: A total of roughly 33 healthy Belgian adults, of whom 9 were CMV seropositive and approximately 24 were CMV seronegative, were included in the cohort. The study sequenced CD4+ memory TCRbeta repertoires of a Belgian cohort with known cytomegalovirus serostatus to replicate a published TCR-based CMV serostatus classifier.

This clone showed up just a few times. Its binding antigen is unknown. Base-call qualities are not available, and no considerably larger clone is one nucleotide away. Single viable CD3+CD4+CD8-CD45RO+ cells were sorted as memory CD4+ T cells on a FACSAria II. CMV serostatus was assessed using a Roche Elecsys assay, by which serum IgG against CMV pp150, pp28, p38 and p52 was detected. Once the samples were thawed, total CD4+ T cells were enriched through positive selection using CD4 magnetic microbeads. The samples came from a different study that was designed specifically to examine the CD4+ T cell memory repertoire. Peripheral blood mononuclear cells were isolated and cryopreserved following standard operating procedures; serum was stored at -80 °C. The staining relied on CD3-PerCP (BW264/56), CD4-APC (RPA-T4), CD45RO-PE (UCHT1) and CD8-Pacific Orange (3B5) antibodies, and Sytox blue was used to exclude non-viable cells.

Genomic DNA was extracted from sorted cells with the Quick-DNA Microprep Kit. Amplification of TCRbeta DNA was done with the immunoSEQ hsTCRbeta kit, following the protocol from the manufacturer. An Illumina MiSeq instrument was used to sequence the TCRbeta libraries. On the authors' methods: After out-of-frame sequences were removed, 2 million to 2.5 million distinct TCRbeta sequences remained, averaging approximately 68,000 per individual. Two values were used to score each individual: the count of 164 previously reported CMV-associated TCRbeta sequences and the total count of productive distinct TCRbeta sequences. A beta-binomial model was reimplemented in Python, and random forests from scikit-learn, run with default parameters, were trained on data from the US cohort. On the Belgian cohort, classifier performance was reported as the median AUC, along with percentile confidence intervals, across 10,000 bootstrap iterations. Held by TCRdb, this immuneACCESS table contains in-frame sequences only and omits some clones. Under half of the omission traces to an unresolved V gene where checked; the cause of the rest is unknown. V and J calls and clone size are as listed in that table; D and trimming were resolved from the DNA. The sample table contains 50,000 to 65,000 clones; only one count was recorded for about 73% of them. The ten largest clones take up around 2.7% of the sample.

Based on the germline V gene, the CDR1 and CDR2 sequences are SQVTM and ANQGSEA. From the cysteine through the phenylalanine, the CDR3 covers 13 amino acids. Here the CDR3 DNA is all that survives: 39 bases in frame from base 1. Clipping removes 5 bases from V and 3 bases from J, with 4 as the unmatched junction base count. What the study reported, not specific to this receptor: On the Belgian cohort, the classifier based on the original framework reached a median bootstrapped AUC of 0.95, with a 95% CI of 0.76-1.00. Results were interpreted as suggesting that the CMV-associated TCR signature is largely present in the CD4+ memory repertoire. Of fewer than 200 previously reported CMV-associated TCRbeta sequences, 60 to 85 appeared in the CD4+ memory repertoires, each in one to five individuals. Only CD4+CD45RO+ memory cells were sequenced, in contrast to the original study, in which naive and memory CD4+ and CD8+ populations were covered. CMV serostatus prediction reached a median bootstrapped AUC of approximately 0.96 with the original framework and 0.91 with a US-trained random forest.

The receptor's source is an adult in good health and CMV-seropositive. The sample was memory CD4+ T cells from blood. The rearranged segments are TRBV29-1 and TRBJ1-5; TRBD1 fits 7 bases in the junction. The CDR3 amino acid sequence is: CSVRQGPNQPQHF. The bases are TGCAGCGTTCGACAGGGACCCAATCAGCCCCAGCATTTT.